These 9 T cell receptor beta chains originate from one sample sequenced in a study of blood T cell repertoires in COVID-19. Data came from immunoSEQ multiplex PCR; TCRdb stores just in-frame clones and leaves some out. The sample has approximately 220,000 clones; about 83% are singletons. The sample was PBMCs or T cells enriched from blood (not recorded which). The origin of the receptors is a woman aged 50 to 65 who had been exposed to COVID-19.

The chain carries TRBV28 and TRBJ2-7; a weak D match, TRBD1 (6 bases). Germline V gene lookup returns CDR1 MDHEN and CDR2 SYDVKM. The length of the CDR3 is 12 residues. Trimming shortened V by 5 bases and J by 3 bases, and 8 bases separated the two germline ends. The CDR3 DNA reads as TGTGCCAGCAGTCCACAGGGCTACGAGCAGTACTTC. Translation gives CASSPQGYEQYF.

This chain links TRBV12-3 or TRBV12-4 with TRBJ2-5, with a possible D match to TRBD1 (5 bases). CDR3 length: 12 amino acids. Trimming took 5 bases from V and 4 from J, leaving 8 bases between them. CDR3 DNA: TGTGCCAGCAGTGGGGCCCCAGAGACCCAGTACTTC. It yields the protein CASSGAPETQYF.

The chain employs TRBV29-1 and TRBJ1-3; possible D gene TRBD1, 5 bases. Germline V lookup: CDR1 SQVTM, CDR2 ANQGSEA. The CDR3 extends over 14 amino acids. V was cut by 6 bases and J by 0 bases, with 12 bases left in between. CDR3 DNA: TGCAGCGTCCAGCGGGGGACCTCTGGAAACACCATATATTTT. It specifies CSVQRGTSGNTIYF.

V gene TRBV27 combines with J gene TRBJ1-1; D uncertain. The germline gives CDR1 MNHEY, CDR2 SMNVEV (reference sequence). The CDR3 covers 15 residues. Trimming took off 4 bases at V and 4 bases at J, with 16 bases between the two ends. The CDR3 sequence: CASSSPTLVGTEAFF. Here the CDR3 DNA reads TGTGCCAGCAGTTCCCCTACGCTAGTAGGCACTGAAGCTTTCTTT.

The chain joins TRBV10-3 to TRBJ2-3; 10 bases align to TRBD1. The CDR3 sequence is 15 residues long. CDR1 ENHRY and CDR2 SYGVKD come from the germline V gene. The trim removed 5 bases at V and 2 bases at J, leaving 4 bases unmatched. CDR3 region: CAISPGQGHTDTQYF. CDR3 nucleotides: TGTGCCATCAGTCCGGGACAGGGGCACACAGATACGCAGTATTTT.

The rearrangement uses TRBV11-2 and TRBJ2-2, with 10 bases fitting TRBD1. This CDR3 region has 17 residues. The J segment lost 6 bases and the V segment lost 4 bases, leaving 11 bases of the junction unmatched. The germline V gene has CDR1 SGHAT and CDR2 FQNNGV. CDR3 residues: CASSWSRGQGIAGELFF. The CDR3 bases are TGTGCCAGCAGCTGGAGCCGGGGACAGGGGATCGCCGGGGAGCTGTTTTTT.

This sequence joins TRBV7-6 and TRBJ2-5; D is ambiguous. Germline CDR1 reads SGHVS; CDR2 reads FNYEAQ. This CDR3 comprises 15 residues. The V end lost 1 base, the J end lost 2 bases, and 11 bases lay between the germline ends. This CDR3 reads CASSLVVAEQETQYF. The CDR3 nucleotides read TGTGCCAGCAGCTTAGTCGTGGCAGAACAAGAGACCCAGTACTTC.

The chain is built from TRBV6-5 and TRBJ2-1; 10 nucleotides match TRBD1. Trimming took 5 bases from V and 7 from J; bases not matched to a gene: 8. Germline V gene sequence: CDR1 MNHEY, CDR2 SVGAGI. The length of the CDR3 is 15 residues. The CDR3 here is CASSPNWDRGNEQFF. The CDR3 DNA sequence: TGTGCCAGCAGTCCCAATTGGGACAGGGGAAATGAGCAGTTCTTC.

This clone was detected once. The chain employs TRBV10-2 and TRBJ2-7; 11 bases agree with TRBD2. After removal of 7 bases from V and 3 bases from J, the junction contained 5 bases not matched to a gene. The CDR3 has 14 amino acids. The V gene's germline CDR1 is WSHSY and CDR2 SAAADI. The CDR3 is CASTGSGGGYEQYF. CDR3 sequence (DNA): TGCGCCAGCACAGGTAGCGGGGGGGGCTACGAGCAGTACTTC.